This record looks at one T cell receptor beta chain sequence and its context. No antigen is known for it. The record has no base qualities; no much larger clone is one base away. TCRbeta CDR3 regions were amplified from genomic DNA using the immunoSEQ Assay, a bias-controlled multiplex PCR. In the source study's methods: Nucleated cell counts per sample were estimated from amplification of reference gene primers within the assay. To quantify the absolute abundance of each unique TCRbeta CDR3 rearrangement, sequence reads were collapsed and filtered. Productive Simpson clonality was computed per sample as the square root of Simpson's diversity index over productive rearrangements. Here the immuneACCESS table is served through TCRdb, limited to in-frame sequences with V and J called. Missing clones are a known gap in these copies; in checked studies unresolved V genes cover under half, and the rest lacks a known reason. V and J calls and clone size are given by that table; D and trimming were obtained from the DNA. The sample table shows around 120,000 clones, and 90% are seen once. The top ten clones comprise about 3.8% of the sample.

CDR1 and CDR2 are read off the germline V gene (reference sequence) as MNHEY and SMNVEV. The CDR3 holds 14 amino acids from the cysteine to the phenylalanine. Just the 42-base CDR3 DNA is kept, in frame starting at base 1. A distance of 16 bases separates the germline ends of V and J, which lose 6 bases and 7 bases respectively. The data were taken from a study of blood T cell repertoires in COVID-19 (dated by TCRdb to the early 2020s). Broadly, across the study: Collaborator samples came from the United States, Italy and Spain and covered acute and convalescent phases of COVID-19. The material from the prospective study consisted of cDNA or gDNA derived from T cells, B-cell-depleted T cells, or PBMCs. Deeply sampled blood TCRbeta repertoires from subjects exposed to, actively infected with, or recovered from COVID-19 were included in the dataset. The repertoires were released in a freely available public database meant as a resource for research on the immune response to SARS-CoV-2. The samples were drawn from the first 160 participants of the ongoing ImmuneRACE study and from 1,200 or so subjects provided by 6 global collaborators. Nearly every sample came with metadata listing a de-identified subject ID, COVID-19 status, age in years and sex. Where available, HLA class I and class II types were taken from metadata supplied by the sample provider and were not determined by assay-based typing. Study-level results and caveats: The amount of clinical and demographic metadata varied by source and participant and was provided uncurated.

One collaborating source in Seattle enrolled patients while the patients were actively infected and followed the patients over time throughout the course of disease. Whole blood was collected in K2EDTA tubes by collaborating institutions according to the institutions' own protocols. For TCRbeta analysis, collaborators shipped samples as frozen whole blood, isolated PBMCs, or DNA extracted from either of those sample types. The material sequenced was peripheral blood. The chain is encoded by TRBV27 joined to TRBJ1-5, with the D gene not clear enough to name. The receptor's source is an older woman with COVID-19, enrolled during active disease. CDR3 reads: CASRTAGGGQPQHF. The DNA sequence is given as TGTGCCAGCAGGACGGCCGGAGGAGGCCAGCCCCAGCATTTT.